The 8 T cell receptor beta chains listed next were all sequenced from one sample in a study of blood T cells in healthy people across ages. Sample-barcoded 5' priming and a J-beta primer mix drove a second PCR of 7 to 11 cycles. From the 5' RACE reads, TCRdb called clonotypes with MiXCR, one entry per CDR3 protein. Altogether about 800,000 distinct CDR3 sequences are present, 35% to 60% being singletons, with the ten largest covering approximately 18%. Sequences were obtained from blood. These TCRs come from an elderly man in good health.

This clonotype appeared a few times. This rearrangement joins TRBV7-2 to TRBJ1-4, with D unclear. The V end lost 0 bases, the J end lost 4 bases, and 9 bases lay between the germline ends. The CDR3 has 15 residues. In germline, CDR1 is SGHTA, CDR2 FQGNSA. CDR3 in DNA: TGTGCCAGCAGCTTAGCGATGGGGATTAATGAAAAACTGTTTTTT. This gives the protein CASSLAMGINEKLFF.

This clonotype was detected only a few times. The chain links TRBV12-3 or TRBV12-4 to TRBJ2-3; possibly TRBD1 for D (5 bases). Trimming removed 8 bases from V and 2 bases from J, with 8 bases in between. The CDR3 runs to 12 residues. CDR3 bases: TGTGCCAGCGCCAGGGACACAGATACGCAGTATTTT. It specifies CASARDTDTQYF.

In its sample, this clonotype was seen a few times. The chain joins TRBV2 to TRBJ2-3, with D maybe TRBD2 (6 bases). Trimming took 8 bases from V and 2 from J, leaving 14 bases between them. CDR1 SNHLY and CDR2 FYNNEI come from the germline V gene. This CDR3 region has 14 residues. CDR3 in amino acids: CASATRTNTDTQYF. DNA for the CDR3: TGTGCCAGCGCTACAAGGACTAACACAGATACGCAGTATTTT.

The chain carries TRBV3-1 and TRBJ2-1; a weak D match, TRBD1 (5 bases). The J call may not be correct, given that the DNA end is closer to TRBJ2-7. CDR3 length: 14 amino acids. The germline gives CDR1 LGHDT, CDR2 YNNKEL (reference sequence). The DNA for the CDR3 is TGTGCCAGCAGCTGGGGCCTGATAGCCAATGAGCAGTACTTC. Its translation is CASSWGLIANEQYF.

This clonotype appeared many times. The CDR3: CASSLGWAEQETQYF. The CDR3 nucleotides are TGTGCCAGCAGCTTAGGTTGGGCGGAACAAGAGACCCAGTACTTC. The chain uses TRBV11-2 and TRBJ2-5, with D hard to call. CDR1 is SGHAT and CDR2 is FQNNGV in the germline V gene. This CDR3 comprises 15 residues. The ends were cut back, 1 base at V and 2 bases at J, with 11 bases in the middle.

The chain couples TRBV20-1 to TRBJ2-7, with D perhaps matching TRBD2 (6 bases). Germline CDR1 and CDR2: DFQATT and SNEGSKA (reference sequence). The CDR3 runs to 14 residues. V was shortened by 7 bases and J by 7 bases, with 23 bases between the two germline ends. This CDR3 is CSVGERAGHNEQYF. CDR3 DNA: TGCAGTGTTGGAGAGCGGGCGGGTCACAATGAGCAGTACTTC.

This clonotype was recorded a few times. The rearrangement links TRBV21-1 to TRBJ2-1; the listed D gene, TRBD1, was not tested against the DNA. TRBV21-1 is termed a pseudogene. The CDR3 has 16 amino acids. The CDR3 sequence: CASSRETTGEGDEQFF. DNA of the CDR3: TGTGCCAGCAGCAGAGAGACTACAGGGGAAGGGGATGAGCAGTTCTTC.

Remarks on this clonotype: Its ends do not fully match the called genes, so a read error is possible. This sequence joins TRBV6-2 or TRBV6-3 and TRBJ2-2; 7 nucleotides agree with TRBD1. Germline V CDR1 and CDR2: MNHEY, SVGEGT. CDR3 length: 15 amino acids. The CDR3 nucleotides are TGTGCCAGCATTTACGACAGGGAGAACACCGGGGAGCTGTTTTTT. Its protein product is CASIYDRENTGELFF.